This section outlines one TCR beta chain sequence together with its context. Its antigen is not known. The table came from immunoSEQ multiplex PCR; TCRdb's copy has only in-frame clones and leaves some out. There are 75,000 to 95,000 clones in the sample; approximately 90% occur only once, and 10% lies in the top ten. The sample is drawn from a study of T cell responses to AZD1222 COVID-19 vaccine. Study findings and constraints: Two AZD1222 administrations were followed by greater Spike-specific TCR breadth and depth. Regions 160-218 and 743-854 dominated among vaccine-associated CD4 TCRs spanning spike.

This sample comprised peripheral blood, obtained 28 days after the second dose of the MenACWY control vaccine. This receptor was identified in an adult who received the MenACWY meningococcal vaccine as a control.

CDR3 DNA: TGTGCCAGCAGCCCTCTAGCGGGGACCGCGGGTACGCAGTATTTT. Residues: CASSPLAGTAGTQYF. V usage is TRBV2 and J usage is TRBJ2-3, with TRBD2 matching 9 bases. Germline CDR1 is SNHLY and CDR2 is FYNNEI. Trimming removed 6 bases from V and 8 bases from J; junction bases left unmatched: 12. The CDR3 length is 15 residues.